This T cell receptor (beta chain) appears in the sequencing data of a study of cytomegalovirus exposure and HLA in healthy donors (dated by TCRdb to about 2017). Broadly, across the study: An earlier analysis of approximately 640 of the donors reported roughly 300 Gb of sequence data and 117 million unique TCR beta sequences from about 179 million T cells. A later analysis re-analyzed previously published TCR beta repertoires from roughly 690 donors and added high-resolution HLA genotyping to study TCR occurrence patterns. Every discovery cohort repertoire had been produced on one sequencing platform. Among almost 400 genotyped donors of the cohort, an average of around 240,000 unique TCR beta nucleotide sequences were sequenced per donor, roughly 18% of them non-productive. In the later analysis, no new phenotypic data were used to find candidate immune exposures; instead, reliance was placed on TCR beta sequences and their occurrence across donors. Several DR-DQ haplotypes were handled as single units for association and clustering because linkage in the cohort was strong. Typing coverage varied by locus: roughly 629-630 donors for A, B, C, DRB1 and DQB1; some 520 for DQA1; around 610 for DPA1; approximately 470 for DPB1. Both class I and class II loci were covered by HLA typing, at four-digit resolution. The aim of the study was to test whether cataloging public T cell receptors could identify signatures of past pathogen exposure. Genome-wide SNP genotypes for about 60% of the roughly 670 donors were used in a later genetic analysis, which treated that subset as a discovery cohort. Among the roughly 400 genotyped donors, around 81% belonged to the genetic ancestry cluster associated with self-reported Caucasian donors. The T cell repertoires of 550 to 850 subjects were profiled by immunosequencing and related to cytomegalovirus serostatus. An earlier analysis of 450 to 750 of the donors used high-throughput TCR beta sequencing to judge whether each TCR beta V gene segment behaved as functional or pseudogenic. Approximately 310 gigabases of sequencing data and 80 million or so unique TCR sequences were included in an early release covering 500 to 750 HLA-typed donors. To predict cytomegalovirus infection status, the study combined high-throughput TCR immunosequencing, statistical association of individual TCRs with disease status, and machine learning. A separate validation cohort of more than 100 different subjects was used in addition to the roughly 620-subject first cohort. Donor age, sex, ethnicity and CMV serostatus were compiled alongside the repertoire data. Overall study outcomes, separate from this receptor: Sequencing depth was assumed to be roughly uniform across donors in the presence/absence analyses, though that assumption may not hold. Only TCR beta chains were sequenced in this cohort, and the absence of alpha or paired-chain data limited detectable features. A further reported finding was that TCR beta sequences accurately predicted the HLA-A and HLA-B alleles for most subjects in the first cohort. A later genetic analysis associated a missense DCLRE1C variant with V-gene and J-gene trimming of TCR beta chains, and an independent cohort replicated the association. The sequencing pipeline was judged likely to have produced a cluster of highly shared sequence variants as a technical artifact. In an earlier analysis of fewer than 750 of the donors, most TCR beta V segments were observed in productive rearrangements about 87% or about 30% of the time, broadly matching IMGT annotations. The authors suggested that the approach could potentially be extended to other disease states and immunological phenotypes. Compared with the approximately 700-donor mean, donors in an Asian-associated ancestry cluster had fewer N-insertions in productive TCRs, according to a later genetic analysis. In a later analysis, several top co-occurrence clusters were reported to appear linked to parvovirus B19, influenza, CMV and Epstein-Barr virus. Immune exposure information for the cohort was limited to CMV serostatus. Because counts were too low, roughly 18 rarely observed V segments, including chromosome 9 orphons, were left out of the earlier analysis of about 620 of the donors. A later analysis found that HLA-associated TCR beta chains were more clonally expanded and had lower generation probabilities than equally common non-associated chains. Some IMGT-functional V segments, including TRBV6-2 and TRBV6-3, could not be distinguished by the 87-base-pair reads and were therefore excluded. A later analysis associated about 17,000 TCR beta sequences with specific HLA alleles at a false discovery rate of 0.05. Cytomegalovirus status was reported to be diagnosed by the classifier with high specificity and sensitivity in both the original and validation cohorts. Across donors, most TCR sequences were observed very rarely, whereas some public TCRs were present in many individuals. The study listed approximately 150 TCR beta chains as associated with cytomegalovirus. A later analysis found that TCR association rates varied across HLA loci, with DRB1 alleles showing the most associated TCRs and HLA-C alleles the fewest. According to a later analysis, most CMV-associated TCR beta chains appeared to be HLA-restricted, and the HLA associations seemed to be driven largely by CMV exposure. Linkage disequilibrium might explain the correlated functional status among segregating V segments, but an unknown experimental factor could not be excluded. Because HLA typing was unavailable for some donors at each locus, only the typed subset was used in association tests. A few of the identified cytomegalovirus-associated TCR beta chains were confirmed in vitro to be specific for cytomegalovirus antigens. Assigning TCR associations to individual alleles was difficult when HLA alleles, especially DR and DQ, strongly co-occurred.

CDR1 MNHEY and CDR2 SVGAGI are derived from the germline V gene. The V end gives up 6 bases and the J end 7 bases, leaving 8 bases in the junction not matched to a gene. There are 15 amino acids in the CDR3, from cysteine to phenylalanine inclusive. Here the CDR3 DNA is all that survives: 45 bases in frame from base 1. The cohort comprised some 680 healthy bone marrow donors. Cohort members were all nominally healthy when sampled, although unrecorded immune exposures were likely present. The donor was CMV seropositive and was included in the group of around 300 seropositive cohort members. Each donor provided a peripheral blood sample, and peripheral blood mononuclear cells were used for TCR beta sequencing. Genomic DNA was extracted from the blood cell samples with the Qiagen DNeasy Blood Extraction Kit. This clone is a singleton in its sample. Its binding antigen is unknown. No much larger clonotype is one base removed from it; base qualities were not supplied.

The library relied on the immunoSEQ multiplex PCR assay. For the multiplex PCR, a mixture combining 60 forward primers for TCR Vbeta segments and 13 reverse primers for TCR Jbeta segments was used. The CDR3 region of rearranged TCR beta genes was amplified from genomic DNA by a multiplex PCR assay. The Illumina HiSeq System was used to sequence the amplified TCR beta libraries as 87-base-pair reads. As for the original processing: Across the 600 to 700 repertoires, a later analysis counted roughly 77 million unique TCR beta chains, 9.5 million to 12 million of which were shared by at least two donors. To remove PCR and sequencing errors, raw reads were error-corrected and collapsed into unique sequences using a nearest-neighbor algorithm that merged closely related sequences. To assign V, D and J gene segments, CDR3 sequences were aligned to IMGT reference sequences. For a sequence to be retained, a match of at least six nucleotides was required to both a V gene segment and a J gene segment. Rearrangements were classified as productive when the CDR3 lacked stop codons and remained in frame with V and J, and all other rearrangements were classified as non-productive. CDR3 was defined by IMGT convention, running from the second conserved V-encoded cysteine to the conserved J-encoded phenylalanine. The earlier analysis of about 560 of the donors excluded any sequence lacking an unambiguous match to a single V gene segment. An earlier analysis of over 450 of the donors classified V segments as functional when productive rearrangements were above 56.7% and as segregating when the standard deviation between donors was above 5%. A statistical classification framework was built for diagnosing cytomegalovirus status from the catalog of TCR beta chain sequences. In a later analysis, V and J genes were assigned by comparing TCR nucleotide sequences against IMGT/GENE-DB human TR gene sequences. The TCRdist pipeline was used in a later analysis to assign CDR3 sequences and most-parsimonious VDJ recombination scenarios. In a later analysis, every TCR beta chain was defined by the combination of its CDR3 amino acid sequence and its V-gene family, and reads without a unique V-gene family were dropped. To address suspected cross-contamination and a sequencing artifact, a later analysis removed approximately 590 highly shared, low-generation-probability nucleotide sequences. In a later analysis, a clonal expansion index was calculated for each public chain from normalized within-repertoire ranks of inferred template counts. A later analysis computed generation probabilities with a VDJ recombination model fitted to out-of-frame rearrangements, and checked the results against IGoR. A later analysis scored TCR-TCR, TCR-HLA and TCR-CMV co-occurrence with hypergeometric tests, applying a repertoire-size bias correction to TCR pairs. False discovery rates were estimated in a later analysis by permuting HLA or CMV assignments 20 times. In a later analysis, co-occurring TCRs were grouped using DBSCAN, and TCRdist sequence similarity was added for clustering within HLA-allele-positive subsets. Repertoires with fewer than 30,000 or more than 120,000 public chains, plus five repertoires with anomalous nucleotide sharing, were excluded from co-occurrence clustering. TCRdb retrieved this table from immuneACCESS and kept in-frame rearrangements only. Not all clones are present; in checked studies, unresolved V genes account for under half, and no reason is known for the remainder. V and J calls and clone size are as listed in that table; D and trimming were resolved from the DNA. Here the sample has under 200,000 clones; 77% occur a single time. The ten largest clones capture approximately 2.4% of the sample.

Input material: PBMCs. The receptor's source is a woman between 35 and 50 years old in good health and CMV-seropositive. The V and J genes are TRBV6-5 and TRBJ2-3; the central 12 bases match TRBD1. DNA sequence: TGTGCCAGCAGCCCCGGGACAGGGGGCGATCATACGCAGTATTTT. Protein translation: CASSPGTGGDHTQYF.